This TCR beta chain was sequenced for a study of cytomegalovirus exposure and HLA in healthy donors. At the level of the study: There were 88 million or so unique TCRs (from HLA-typed donors) in an early data release. Study-level results: Specificity for CMV antigens was confirmed in vitro for three of the CMV-associated chains. One later analysis reportedly identified an Asian-associated ancestry cluster that showed fewer N-insertions than the approximately 710-donor mean.

Despite likely unrecorded immune exposures, the donors were nominally healthy at the time of sampling. CDR1 is DFQATT and CDR2 is SNEGSKA in the germline V gene (reference sequence). CDR3 length: 11 residues. Losses at the gene ends were 6 bases for V and 7 bases for J; bases not matched to a gene: 5. Regarding this clone: What it binds is unknown.

Primers for the PCR totalled 60 Vbeta and 13 Jbeta. Sequenced by immunoSEQ multiplex PCR; TCRdb stores in-frame clones only, minus some. The repertoire holds 60,000 to 75,000 clones, with about two thirds as singletons. The clonotype originates from a middle-aged woman in good health and CMV-seropositive. The V and J genes are TRBV20-1 and TRBJ1-1; 7 nucleotides line up with TRBD1. Sequencing was done on a sample of PBMCs. CDR3 protein: CSATTGIEAFF. Written as DNA, the CDR3 is TGCAGTGCGACGACAGGGATTGAAGCTTTCTTT.